This T cell receptor beta chain was captured by sequencing in a study of T-cell reconstitution after alpha-beta-depleted transplantation in children. This CDR3 contains 15 residues. Looked up from germline, CDR1 is MNHEY and CDR2 is SVGAGI. V gave up 4 bases and J gave up 0 bases, with 12 bases separating them. The table lists this clonotype with many counts. A library of TCRbeta sequences, prepared with unique molecular identifiers, was generated. TCRdb reprocessed the PCR reads via MiXCR and lists one record per CDR3 protein. The sample gives hundreds of thousands of distinct CDR3 sequences, over 9.5% of which show up once; 3.5% to 5% is in the top ten.

The sequenced sample was PBMCs from the stem cell graft donor, obtained from the stem cell graft. This clonotype was obtained from a human donor who donated a stem cell graft to a child with acute myeloid leukemia. The chain joins TRBV6-5 to TRBJ2-5, with D perhaps matching TRBD1 (5 bases). CDR3 DNA: TGTGCCAGCAGTTCAGGACATCGCTACCAAGAGACCCAGTACTTC. Protein sequence: CASSSGHRYQETQYF.